Listed here are 21 T cell receptor beta chains from one sample, sequenced in a study of CD8 T cells in Susac syndrome. Random hexamers primed reverse transcription of about 0.5 to 1 ug RNA. A single record per CDR3 protein comes from TCRdb applying MiXCR to the immunoSEQ multiplex PCR reads. Of around 220,000 distinct CDR3 sequences listed, approximately 90% are singletons. Sequencing was carried out using CD8+ T cells from PBMCs. The origin of the receptors is a human donor with multiple sclerosis.

The chain employs TRBV7-3 and TRBJ2-3; D ambiguous. Per the germline V gene, CDR1 is SGHTA and CDR2 is FQGTGA. Trimming left V 0 bases short and J 2 bases short, with 9 bases between. This CDR3 has 15 residues. The CDR3 spells CASSLTGGITDTQYF. The DNA for the CDR3 is TGTGCCAGCAGCTTAACTGGCGGTATCACAGATACGCAGTATTTT.

The V call is TRBV12-3 or TRBV12-4, the J call TRBJ2-5; 9 bases align to TRBD2. Losses at the gene ends were 8 bases for V and 2 bases for J; bases not matched to a gene: 9. The CDR3 is 15 amino acids. The CDR3 sequence: CASAGLAGPQETQYF. Here the CDR3 DNA reads TGTGCCAGCGCTGGGCTAGCGGGACCTCAAGAGACCCAGTACTTC.

CDR3 region: CASSFLGLADEQYF. CDR3 DNA sequence: TGTGCCAGCAGCTTTCTGGGACTAGCGGACGAGCAGTACTTC. The chain recombines TRBV5-4 with TRBJ2-7, with 11 bases that match TRBD2. The germline V gene has CDR1 SGHNT and CDR2 YYREEE (reference sequence). The ends lost 2 bases at V and 5 bases at J; junction bases unmatched: 3. This CDR3 region has 14 residues.

The chain combines TRBV19 with TRBJ2-1; unclear D gene. In germline, CDR1 is LNHDA, CDR2 SQIVND (reference sequence). The CDR3 contains 14 residues. Deletions cut 6 bases from V and 6 bases from J, with 15 bases between. Here the CDR3 reads CASSHVRFPNEQFF. The CDR3 DNA reads as TGTGCCAGTAGCCATGTTAGATTCCCCAATGAGCAGTTCTTC.

The genes are TRBV7-8 and TRBJ1-5, with D unresolved. Between the trimmed V and J ends, which lost 4 bases and 4 bases, there was a span of 8 bases. The germline V gene has CDR1 SGHVS and CDR2 FQNEAQ. The CDR3 is 13 amino acids. Written as DNA, the CDR3 is TGTGCCAGCAGCTCGGACGGGAATCAGCCCCAGCATTTT. Translated, it gives CASSSDGNQPQHF.

CDR3 bases: TGTGCCAGCAGCTTTGGGAGGTGGCGGGACAATGAGCAGTTCTTC. Its protein is CASSFGRWRDNEQFF. This chain uses TRBV7-9 with TRBJ2-1; tentative D call: TRBD2 (6 bases). In germline, CDR1 is SEHNR, CDR2 FQNEAQ (reference sequence). The CDR3 loop spans 15 amino acids. Trimming shortened V by 3 bases and J by 5 bases, and 14 bases separated the two germline ends.

The chain employs TRBV19 and TRBJ2-7, with D perhaps matching TRBD1 (5 bases). CDR3 size: 13 residues. Germline-derived CDR1 and CDR2 are LNHDA and SQIVND (reference sequence). Between the trimmed V and J ends, which lost 3 bases and 2 bases, there was a span of 8 bases. This CDR3 is CASSMGPTYEQYF. CDR3 coding DNA: TGTGCCAGTAGTATGGGGCCGACCTACGAGCAGTACTTC.

In this sample, this clonotype turned up once. The chain links TRBV3-1 to TRBJ2-2; 7 bases align to TRBD1. The germline V gene has CDR1 LGHDT and CDR2 YNNKEL (reference sequence). The CDR3 is 18 amino acids. Unmatched junction bases numbered 11, after V lost 4 bases and J lost 0 bases. CDR3: CASSLTGTANANTGELFF. As DNA, the CDR3 is TGTGCCAGCAGCCTGACCGGGACAGCAAACGCGAACACCGGGGAGCTGTTTTTT.

The rearrangement uses TRBV4-1 and TRBJ2-1, with 9 bases matching TRBD2. This CDR3 region has 16 residues. Germline V lookup: CDR1 MGHRA, CDR2 YSYEKL. J was trimmed by 5 bases and V by 0 bases; bases with no gene match: 5. The CDR3 DNA follows: TGCGCCAGCAGCCAAGATAGGGGCGGGAGGGACAATGAGCAGTTCTTC. Translated: CASSQDRGGRDNEQFF.

This clonotype appeared once. The rearrangement uses TRBV7-9 and TRBJ1-2; D is undetermined. The CDR3 spans 15 residues. The germline CDR1 and CDR2 sequences are SEHNR and FQNEAQ (reference sequence). V lost 1 base to trimming and J lost 0 bases, with 9 bases between them. CDR3 nucleotide sequence: TGTGCCAGCAGCTTAGAACCCCTGACTAACTATGGCTACACCTTC. Amino acid sequence: CASSLEPLTNYGYTF. Supplemented by reference TRBV7-9 and TRBJ1-2, the full variable domain reads DTGVSQNPRHKITKRGQNVTFRCDPISEHNRLYWYRQTLGQGPEFLTYFQNEAQLEKSRLLSDRFSAERPKGSFSTLEIQRTEQGDSAMYLCASSLEPLTNYGYTFGSGTRLTVV.

The V and J genes are TRBV5-1 and TRBJ2-2; no clear D. The V and J ends lost 4 bases and 0 bases respectively, with 16 bases between them. From germline, CDR1 is SGHRS and CDR2 YFSETQ. The CDR3 is 17 amino acids. The CDR3 DNA sequence: TGCGCCAGCAGCCTCCTCACCGGGCTATCGAACACCGGGGAGCTGTTTTTT. Translated, it gives CASSLLTGLSNTGELFF. Filled out from reference TRBV5-1 and TRBJ2-2, the complete variable domain reads KAGVTQTPRYLIKTRGQQVTLSCSPISGHRSVSWYQQTPGQGLQFLFEYFSETQRNKGNFPGRFSGRQFSNSRSEMNVSTLELGDSALYLCASSLLTGLSNTGELFFGEGSRLTVL.

CDR3 coding DNA: TGCGCCAGCAGCCACCCTGGGGCTAGCGGGGACGTGCAGTACTTC. This translates into CASSHPGASGDVQYF. V is TRBV4-1 and J is TRBJ2-7, with 9 positions matching TRBD2. The V gene's germline CDR1 is MGHRA and CDR2 YSYEKL. The V segment lost 3 bases and the J segment 9 bases; nucleotides outside the gene matches: 12. This CDR3 has 15 residues.

The V gene is TRBV20-1, the J gene TRBJ2-1; 8 nucleotides align to TRBD1. The CDR3 consists of 15 residues. In germline, CDR1 is DFQATT, CDR2 SNEGSKA (reference sequence). The J segment lost 5 bases and the V segment lost 4 bases, leaving 10 bases of the junction unmatched. As DNA, the CDR3 is TGCAGTGCTACCAGAGGGACAGGTTACGACAATGAGCAGTTCTTC. Translation: CSATRGTGYDNEQFF.

This clonotype was recorded a few times. The chain has TRBV19 and TRBJ1-4; D perhaps matches TRBD1 (6 bases). Trimming shortened V by 6 bases and J by 0 bases, and 14 bases separated the two germline ends. There are 16 residues in the CDR3. CDR1 and CDR2 from the germline V gene are LNHDA and SQIVND (reference sequence). In nucleotides, the CDR3 is TGTGCCAGTAGCCCCTCGGCAGGGGCAACTAATGAAAAACTGTTTTTT. It specifies CASSPSAGATNEKLFF.

V gene TRBV19 combines with J gene TRBJ1-1, with D hard to call. Germline CDR1 reads LNHDA; CDR2 reads SQIVND (reference sequence). CDR3 size: 14 residues. V was trimmed by 3 bases and J by 0 bases, leaving 8 bases between them. The CDR3 loop is CASSMDGLNTEAFF. Written as DNA, the CDR3 is TGTGCCAGTAGTATGGATGGATTGAACACTGAAGCTTTCTTT.

This rearrangement joins TRBV19 to TRBJ2-5; D is perhaps TRBD1 (5 bases). Germline CDR1 LNHDA, CDR2 SQIVND (reference sequence). The V gene lost 10 bases and the J gene lost 4 bases, with 7 bases spanning the gap. The CDR3 is 10 amino acids. For the CDR3, the DNA is TGTGCCACTAGGGGAGAGACCCAGTACTTC. As protein: CATRGETQYF.

This chain links TRBV9 with TRBJ2-7; 7 bases agree with TRBD2. Germline trimming cut 0 bases from V and 6 bases from J; bases unmatched to any gene: 3. CDR1 and CDR2 (germline): SGDLS, YYNGEE. The CDR3 has 13 amino acids. The CDR3 DNA reads as TGTGCCAGCAGCGTAGGGGAGGGGACCGAGCAGTACTTC. It is translated as CASSVGEGTEQYF.

The CDR3 DNA follows: TGTGCCAGCAGCTCAGGGACCACCGGGGAGCTGTTTTTT. It translates to CASSSGTTGELFF. The V and J genes are TRBV9 and TRBJ2-2; the D call may be TRBD1 or TRBD2 (5 bases each). Per the germline V gene, CDR1 is SGDLS and CDR2 is YYNGEE. Trimming shortened V by 4 bases and J by 4 bases, and 8 bases separated the two germline ends. The CDR3 extends over 13 amino acids.

The rearrangement uses TRBV12-3 or TRBV12-4 and TRBJ1-5; D is unresolved. The CDR3 sequence is 15 residues long. Trimming pared 1 base from V and 4 bases from J, leaving 11 bases between. This CDR3 is CASSLETEPNQPQHF. In nucleotides, the CDR3 is TGTGCCAGCAGTTTAGAAACAGAACCTAATCAGCCCCAGCATTTT.

This chain connects TRBV6-5 to TRBJ1-1; D is unclear. The germline V gene encodes CDR1 MNHEY and CDR2 SVGAGI. This CDR3 has 13 amino acids. V was shortened by 2 bases and J by 5 bases, with 9 bases between the two germline ends. The CDR3, as DNA: TGTGCCAGCAGTTACGCCAGACCTACTGAAGCTTTCTTT. Translating it yields CASSYARPTEAFF.

The V and J genes are TRBV11-2 and TRBJ1-1; 9 bases are a match to TRBD1. Germline V lookup: CDR1 SGHAT, CDR2 FQNNGV. The CDR3 is made up of 15 amino acids. Trimming cost V 2 bases and J 1 base; bases outside gene matches: 2. The CDR3: CASSLYRGPNTEAFF. CDR3 bases: TGTGCCAGCAGCTTATACAGGGGGCCGAACACTGAAGCTTTCTTT.